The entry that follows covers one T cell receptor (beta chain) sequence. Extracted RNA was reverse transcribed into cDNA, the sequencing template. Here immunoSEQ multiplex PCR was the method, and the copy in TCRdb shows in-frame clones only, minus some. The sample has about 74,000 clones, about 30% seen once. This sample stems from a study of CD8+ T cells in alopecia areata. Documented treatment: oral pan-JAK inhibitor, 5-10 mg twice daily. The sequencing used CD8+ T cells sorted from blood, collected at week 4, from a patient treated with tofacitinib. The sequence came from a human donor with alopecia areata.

CDR3 protein: CASCGSGRTDTQYF. As DNA, the CDR3 is TGTGCCAGCTGTGGTAGCGGGAGGACAGATACGCAGTATTTT. The chain couples TRBV27 to TRBJ2-3; TRBD2 matches at 10 bases. This CDR3 region has 14 residues. V trimming: 8 bases; J trimming: 3 bases; junction bases outside the gene matches: 5. Germline loops: CDR1 MNHEY, CDR2 SMNVEV (reference sequence).